These 3 T cell receptor beta chains originate from one sample sequenced in a study of CD8+ T cells in alopecia areata (dated by TCRdb to the late 2010s). Library preparation employed the immunoSEQ multiplex PCR assay. To provide template for TCR sequencing, every sample had RNA extracted and reverse transcribed into cDNA. TCRdb obtained this table from immuneACCESS and retained in-frame rearrangements with V and J assigned. These tables miss some clones; where compared with another copy, unresolved V genes account for less than half of the shortfall, and the remainder is unexplained. The sample has around 100,000 clones on record, approximately 58% of them singletons. The top ten clones comprise 7.5% to 9% of the sample. What was sequenced was CD4+ T cells sorted from blood. These TCRs come from a human donor in good health.

This clone was observed a handful of times. A much larger clone lies a single base off, so this may be a read error. The genes are TRBV4-2 and TRBJ2-7; D possibly corresponds to TRBD2 (5 bases). The CDR3 is 14 amino acids. The V and J ends lost 0 bases and 5 bases respectively, with 11 bases between them. In germline, CDR1 is LGHNA, CDR2 YNFKEQ. CDR3 nucleotides: TGTGCCAGCAGCCAAGACCCCCTTAGCGACGAGCAGTACTTC. It translates to CASSQDPLSDEQYF.

This clone showed up just once. V is TRBV6-5 and J is TRBJ2-3, with D perhaps matching TRBD1 or TRBD2 (5 bases each). This CDR3 contains 13 residues. The V gene lost 9 bases and the J gene lost 0 bases, with 10 bases spanning the gap. CDR1 is MNHEY, CDR2 SVGAGI, per germline. CDR3 protein: CASARDSTDTQYF. The CDR3 DNA follows: TGTGCCAGTGCCCGGGACAGCACAGATACGCAGTATTTT.

This clone showed up just a few times. V is TRBV29-1 and J is TRBJ2-1, with 7 positions matching TRBD2. From germline, CDR1 is SQVTM and CDR2 ANQGSEA. The V gene end was trimmed by 8 bases and the J gene end by 8 bases; junction bases not matched to a gene: 9. The CDR3 is 12 amino acids. CDR3 nucleotides: TGCAGCTGCACTAGCGCTGGCCATGAGCAGTTCTTC. Its protein product is CSCTSAGHEQFF.